These T cell receptor beta chains were read from a single sample in a study of shared clonotypes between healthy human individuals. Repertoires were generated with immunoSEQ multiplex PCR, while TCRdb's copy carries only in-frame clones and drops some. The sample lists more than 2,000,000 clones, around nine tenths occurring once. Sequenced sample: naive CD4+ T cells sorted from blood. The receptors come from a man between 18 and 29 years old in good health. The CDR3 runs from the conserved cysteine through the conserved F or W. A D gene is named only where the DNA matches it firmly. Clone size, where shown, is once, few, many, or a class for clones that have expanded.

V	size	J	length	D	DNA	CDR3
TRBV7-2	NA	TRBJ2-1	15	NA	TGTGCCAGCAGCTTTGGTGGGGAACCCTACAATGAGCAGTTCTTC	CASSFGGEPYNEQFF
TRBV2	NA	TRBJ2-1	15	TRBD2	TGTGCCAGCAGGGCTACTAGCGGGGAGGGGAATGAGCAGTTCTTC	CASRATSGEGNEQFF
TRBV7-8	NA	TRBJ1-6	15	NA	TGTGCCAGCAGCGTTCTCCGGGACGGCAATTCACCCCTCCACTTT	CASSVLRDGNSPLHF
TRBV10-2	NA	TRBJ1-6	9	NA	TGCGCCACCGGTTCACCCCTCCACTTT	CATGSPLHF
TRBV19	NA	TRBJ2-2	12	NA	TGTGCCAGTAGTACCCAAGGCGGGGAGCTGTTTTTT	CASSTQGGELFF
TRBV30	few	TRBJ1-5	14	TRBD1	TGTGCCTGGAGTGGGGACAGGGGCAATCAGCCCCAGCATTTT	CAWSGDRGNQPQHF
TRBV19	NA	TRBJ1-3	15	TRBD1	TGTGCCAGTAGTCCTACCGGGACAGGGGTGCACACCATATATTTT	CASSPTGTGVHTIYF
TRBV29-1	NA	TRBJ2-1	15	NA	TGCAGCGTCCGACTGTCCATACAGGGATACAATGAGCAGTTCTTC	CSVRLSIQGYNEQFF
TRBV10-3	NA	TRBJ2-3	15	TRBD2	TGTGCCACGGGAATTGTAGCGGGGGTGACAGATACGCAGTATTTT	CATGIVAGVTDTQYF
TRBV5-6	NA	TRBJ1-1	14	NA	TGTGCCAGCAGCTTGGTCAGTTTGAACACTGAAGCTTTCTTT	CASSLVSLNTEAFF
TRBV2	once	TRBJ2-1	16	TRBD2	TGTGCCAGCAGCTGGGGACTAGCGGGGGGCTGGGATGAGCAGTTCTTC	CASSWGLAGGWDEQFF
TRBV25-1	once	TRBJ2-5	15	NA	TGTGCCAGCAGTGAATCAGGGTTGGGGCCCGAGACCCAGTACTTC	CASSESGLGPETQYF
TRBV5-1	NA	TRBJ2-2	15	TRBD1	TGCGCCAGCAGCTTGGGGACAGGGGGCTTCGGGGAGCTGTTTTTT	CASSLGTGGFGELFF
TRBV28	NA	TRBJ1-1	11	NA	TGTGCCAGCAGTTCGTCCACTGAAGCTTTCTTT	CASSSSTEAFF
TRBV7-2	NA	TRBJ1-1	14	NA	TGTGCCAGCAGCTTAGCATATGGGGTGACTGAAGCTTTCTTT	CASSLAYGVTEAFF
TRBV11-2	once	TRBJ1-2	18	NA	TGTGCCAGCAGCTTAGATTGGTGGTCCCGGGAAGCAAACTATGGCTACACCTTC	CASSLDWWSREANYGYTF
TRBV10-1	NA	TRBJ2-1	16	TRBD1	TGCGCCAGCAGTGACCACCCGGGACAGGAGTACAATGAGCAGTTCTTC	CASSDHPGQEYNEQFF
TRBV7-8	NA	TRBJ2-1	15	TRBD1	TGTGCCAGCAGCCGGCAGGGGGTTTTCAACAATGAGCAGTTCTTC	CASSRQGVFNNEQFF
TRBV18	NA	TRBJ2-7	15	TRBD1	TGTGCCAGCTCACAGGGGCCATCAAGGGGGCACGAGCAGTACTTC	CASSQGPSRGHEQYF
TRBV5-6	NA	TRBJ2-5	11	NA	TGTGCCAGCAGCTCGAAAGAGACCCAGTACTTC	CASSSKETQYF
TRBV7-9	once	TRBJ1-6	17	TRBD1	TGTGCCAGCAGTCCTACAGGGGGCGTTGGTATTAATTCACCCCTCCACTTT	CASSPTGGVGINSPLHF
TRBV11-2	NA	TRBJ2-7	18	TRBD2	TGTGCCAGCAGCTTAGCCTCCCCTCGACTAGCGGGTTTGTACGAGCAGTACTTC	CASSLASPRLAGLYEQYF
TRBV30	NA	TRBJ2-4	14	TRBD1	TGTGCCTGGATCCCCGGGACAGGGAAAAACATTCAGTACTTC	CAWIPGTGKNIQYF
TRBV10-3	NA	TRBJ1-1	12	NA	TGTGCCATCAGTGAACTAAACACTGAAGCTTTCTTT	CAISELNTEAFF
TRBV18	NA	TRBJ2-7	14	NA	TGTGCCAGCTCACCACCCGGGAGATTTTACGAGCAGTACTTC	CASSPPGRFYEQYF
TRBV5-4	NA	TRBJ2-3	16	TRBD2	TGTGCCAGCAGCAGGGGACTAGCGGGAGGCCCAGATACGCAGTATTTT	CASSRGLAGGPDTQYF
TRBV5-8	few	TRBJ2-1	14	TRBD2	TGTGCCAGCAGCTTAGGACTAGTGAGGAATGAGCAGTTCTTC	CASSLGLVRNEQFF
TRBV6-1	NA	TRBJ2-1	15	TRBD2	TGTGCCAGCATTCCACCGGGAGGGCCCTACAATGAGCAGTTCTTC	CASIPPGGPYNEQFF
TRBV5-6	NA	TRBJ2-1	19	TRBD2	TGTGCCAGCAGCCACATAGGACTAGCGGGGCCTAGCTCCTACAATGAGCAGTTCTTC	CASSHIGLAGPSSYNEQFF
TRBV30	NA	TRBJ2-7	13	NA	TGTGCCTGGAGTGCGGGCGTGCGATACGAGCAGTACTTC	CAWSAGVRYEQYF
TRBV6-5	NA	TRBJ1-3	15	NA	TGTGCCAGCAGTTACTCCGGGAGCTCTGGAAACACCATATATTTT	CASSYSGSSGNTIYF
TRBV5-6	NA	TRBJ2-7	11	NA	TGTGCCAGCAGCGGGGCCTACGAGCAGTACTTC	CASSGAYEQYF
TRBV5-1	NA	TRBJ1-6	16	NA	TGCGCCAGCAGCTCGCTTTTCGGGGATCGGAATTCACCCCTCCACTTT	CASSSLFGDRNSPLHF
TRBV30	NA	TRBJ2-1	11	NA	TGTGCCTGGGCCTTCTTCGGTGAGCAGTTCTTC	CAWAFFGEQFF
TRBV13	NA	TRBJ2-5	15	TRBD1	TGTGCCAGCAGCCCAGACCCCCGAACGGGACAGGATACTGACTTC	CASSPDPRTGQDTDF
TRBV10-3	NA	TRBJ1-5	13	NA	TGTGCCATCAGTGACAGCCTCAATCAGCCCCAGCATTTT	CAISDSLNQPQHF
TRBV5-1	once	TRBJ2-3	14	NA	TGCGCCAGCAGGGGCCTAGGAAGCACAGATACGCAGTATTTT	CASRGLGSTDTQYF
TRBV15	NA	TRBJ2-3	16	TRBD1	TGTGCCACCAGCAGAGATCTAGGACAGGTAACAGATACGCAGTATTTT	CATSRDLGQVTDTQYF
TRBV25-1	NA	TRBJ1-1	14	NA	TGTGCCAGCAGTGAACAGGGGCCTAGGGCTGAAGCTTTCTTT	CASSEQGPRAEAFF